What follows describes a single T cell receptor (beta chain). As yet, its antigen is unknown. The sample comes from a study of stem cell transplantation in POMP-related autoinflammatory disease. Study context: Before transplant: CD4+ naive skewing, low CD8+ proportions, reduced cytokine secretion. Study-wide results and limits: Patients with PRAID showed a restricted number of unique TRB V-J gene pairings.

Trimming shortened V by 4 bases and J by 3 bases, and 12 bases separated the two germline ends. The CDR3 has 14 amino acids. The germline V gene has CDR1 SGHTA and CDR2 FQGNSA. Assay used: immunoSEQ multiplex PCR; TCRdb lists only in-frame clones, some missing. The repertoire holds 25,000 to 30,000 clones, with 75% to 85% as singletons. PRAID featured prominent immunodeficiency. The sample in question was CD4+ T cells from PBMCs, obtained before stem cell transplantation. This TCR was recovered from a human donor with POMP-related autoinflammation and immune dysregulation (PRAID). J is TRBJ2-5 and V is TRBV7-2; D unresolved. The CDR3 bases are TGTGCCAGCAGCTCCCAAGTTTGGGAAGAGACCCAGTACTTC. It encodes CASSSQVWEETQYF.